A selection of T cell receptor beta chains follows, all from one sample in a study of T-cell memory formation after mild COVID-19. Each CDR3 protein gets one entry after TCRdb re-called the 5' RACE reads with MiXCR. The table has about 150,000 distinct CDR3 sequences, roughly 24% seen once; the top ten hold approximately 25%. Sequenced: PBMCs or a T cell subset sorted from them (not recorded which). The receptors come from an adult woman who had mild COVID-19 (a few samples of this study predate the infection). Cell type and time point are not known. Each CDR3 is given with its conserved first and last residue. A D gene is named only where the DNA matches it firmly. A row's size may be missing; if present it is once, few, many or a size class.

V gene,D gene,J gene,clone size,CDR3 DNA,CDR3 protein
TRBV7-2,TRBD2,TRBJ2-2,-,TGTGCCAGCAGCTTAACGGGGGGGCCGGCCGGGGAGCTGTTTTTT,CASSLTGGPAGELFF
TRBV5-1,-,TRBJ2-1,few,TGCGCCAGCCAAAGGGGCAATGAGCAGTTCTTC,CASQRGNEQFF
TRBV29-1,-,TRBJ2-1,-,TGCAGCGTGGTCTTCCAGGGAATCTACAATGAGCAGTTCTTC,CSVVFQGIYNEQFF
TRBV27,-,TRBJ1-2,few,TGTGCCAGCAGTTCTGGGCAGGGCGATGGCTACACCTTC,CASSSGQGDGYTF
TRBV7-6,TRBD2,TRBJ2-7,-,TGTGCCAGCAGCTTAGGGCGCGGGAGGGGCTACGAGCAGTACTTC,CASSLGRGRGYEQYF
TRBV6-1,TRBD1,TRBJ2-1,-,TGTGCCAGCAGTGAACCCCCAGGGGGCAATGAGCAGTTCTTC,CASSEPPGGNEQFF
TRBV24-1,TRBD1,TRBJ2-5,-,TGTGCCACCAGTGACCCCTACAGGACAGGCCAAGAGACCCAGTACTTC,CATSDPYRTGQETQYF
TRBV11-2,-,TRBJ2-5,-,TGTGCCAGCAGCTTCTCATGGGGGGAAGAGACCCAGTACTTC,CASSFSWGEETQYF
TRBV14,-,TRBJ1-1,-,TGTGCCAGCAGCCATCAAGGTCAGGTCCCTGAAGCTTTCTTT,CASSHQGQVPEAFF
TRBV12-3/TRBV12-4,-,TRBJ2-3,-,TGTGCCAGCAGTTTAGCGGGGGGAGTGGATACGCAGTATTTT,CASSLAGGVDTQYF
TRBV19,-,TRBJ2-3,-,TGTGCCAGTAGTATAGTTGCCAGTAGCACAGATACGCAGTATTTT,CASSIVASSTDTQYF
TRBV29-1,-,TRBJ1-2,-,TGCAGCGTTGTTCTGCCCACCCACTATGGCTACACCTTC,CSVVLPTHYGYTF
TRBV29-1,-,TRBJ1-5,few,TGCAGCGTCGCCGTGGGTGCTTATCAGCCCCAGCATTTT,CSVAVGAYQPQHF
TRBV9,-,TRBJ1-2,once,TGTGCCAGCAGCGTAGTTCCAGACACTAGCTATGGCTACACCTTC,CASSVVPDTSYGYTF
TRBV7-6,-,TRBJ2-5,-,TGTGCCAGCAGCTTAGAAGGCTTCACCAAGACCCAGTACTTC,CASSLEGFTKTQYF
TRBV3-1,TRBD2,TRBJ2-1,-,TGTGCCAGCAGCCAAGGGACCGGACTAGTATGGAATGAGCAGTTCTTC,CASSQGTGLVWNEQFF
TRBV12-3/TRBV12-4,TRBD1,TRBJ1-2,-,TGTGCCAGCAGTTCTTCCGGGACAGGGGCAACCTATGGCTACACCTTC,CASSSSGTGATYGYTF
TRBV4-1,TRBD1,TRBJ1-1,few,TGCGCCAGCAGCCACAGGACAGGGGCGGGGGACACTGAAGCTTTCTTT,CASSHRTGAGDTEAFF
TRBV10-3,TRBD1,TRBJ1-1,-,TGTGCCATCAGTGACCTCAGACAGGGGGTGAACACTGAAGCTTTCTTT,CAISDLRQGVNTEAFF
TRBV27,-,TRBJ1-2,-,TGTGCCAGCAGTTTCGGCGGTACGGGATATGGCTACACCTTC,CASSFGGTGYGYTF
TRBV12-3/TRBV12-4,TRBD2,TRBJ2-3,few,TGTGCCAGCAGTTTTCTCATGCTAGCGGGGGGACCTTCGCGGGATACGCAGTATTTT,CASSFLMLAGGPSRDTQYF
TRBV4-2,TRBD1,TRBJ2-7,few,TGTGCCAGCAGCCAAGACCGGACAGGGGGCCCCCTCTCCTACGAGCAGTACTTC,CASSQDRTGGPLSYEQYF
TRBV2,-,TRBJ1-6,-,TGTGCCAGCAGTGACAGGGCCTACTCACCCCTCCACTTT,CASSDRAYSPLHF
TRBV30,TRBD2,TRBJ2-3,once,TGTGCCTGGAGTGTAGGCAGCGGGGGGGCCGCAGATACGCAGTATTTT,CAWSVGSGGAADTQYF
TRBV15,-,TRBJ2-1,many,TGTGCCACCAGCAGAGTGTTAGGTAGAGGTAATGAGCAGTTCTTC,CATSRVLGRGNEQFF
TRBV25-1,-,TRBJ1-4,-,TGTGCCAGCAGTCAAATAGACCCCGAGGGTGAAAAACTGTTTTTT,CASSQIDPEGEKLFF
TRBV21-1,-,TRBJ1-2,few,TGTGCCAGCAGCAACACCCCAGGGACGTATGGCTACACCTTC,CASSNTPGTYGYTF
TRBV19,TRBD1,TRBJ1-6,-,TGTGCCAGTAGTACGGACAGGGGAAACTCACCCCTCCACTTT,CASSTDRGNSPLHF
TRBV7-9,TRBD1,TRBJ2-7,few,TGTGCCAGCAGCTTAACCGGGACAGGGGAGTTAGAGCAGTACTTC,CASSLTGTGELEQYF
TRBV12-3/TRBV12-4,TRBD1,TRBJ2-5,few,TGTGCCAGCAGTCCGACAGGGGTCGAAAAAGAGACCCAGTACTTC,CASSPTGVEKETQYF
TRBV9,TRBD1,TRBJ2-4,few,TGTGCCAGCAGCGCTGGGACAGGATGGAACATTCAGTACTTC,CASSAGTGWNIQYF
TRBV9,-,TRBJ2-1,-,TGTGCCAGCAGCGTAGTTCGGGGATATACCGACGGTGAGCAGTTCTTC,CASSVVRGYTDGEQFF
TRBV7-9,TRBD1,TRBJ2-5,few,TGTGCCAGCAGCTTAGCACCGGGACAGCTTCAAGAGACCCAGTACTTC,CASSLAPGQLQETQYF
TRBV20-1,-,TRBJ1-1,-,TGCAGTGCTAGATATTTCAACAGCCCTGAAGCTTTCTTT,CSARYFNSPEAFF
TRBV4-1,TRBD2,TRBJ2-1,-,TGCGCCAGCAGCCATGGTGGACTAGCGGGGGAAAATGAGCAGTTCTTC,CASSHGGLAGENEQFF
TRBV12-3/TRBV12-4,-,TRBJ1-6,once,TGTGCCAGCACCCACTCCCCACTAAGTCAGGATTCACCCCTCCACTTT,CASTHSPLSQDSPLHF
TRBV29-1,TRBD2,TRBJ2-7,-,TGCAGCGTCGGGGGGGAGAGGGGGTTGTACGAGCAGTACTTC,CSVGGERGLYEQYF
TRBV7-2,TRBD1,TRBJ1-4,-,TGTGCCAGCAGCCCCCGGGACAGGGGCAACTTTGGCGTCGTCGAAAAACTGTTTTTT,CASSPRDRGNFGVVEKLFF
TRBV27,TRBD1,TRBJ2-7,few,TGTGCCAGCAGTTACCGACAGGGGGTGTTATACGAGCAGTACTTC,CASSYRQGVLYEQYF